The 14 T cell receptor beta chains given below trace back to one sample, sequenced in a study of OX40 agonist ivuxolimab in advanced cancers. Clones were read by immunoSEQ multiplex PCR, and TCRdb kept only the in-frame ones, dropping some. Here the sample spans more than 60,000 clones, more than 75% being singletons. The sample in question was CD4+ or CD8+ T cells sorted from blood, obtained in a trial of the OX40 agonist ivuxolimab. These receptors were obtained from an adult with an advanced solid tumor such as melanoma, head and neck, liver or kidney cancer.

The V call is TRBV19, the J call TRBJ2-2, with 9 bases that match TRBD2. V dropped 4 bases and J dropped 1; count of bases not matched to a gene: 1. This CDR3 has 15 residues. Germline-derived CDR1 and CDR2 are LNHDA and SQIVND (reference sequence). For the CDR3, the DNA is TGTGCCAGTAGTACAGCGGGGGGGAACACCGGGGAGCTGTTTTTT. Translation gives CASSTAGGNTGELFF.

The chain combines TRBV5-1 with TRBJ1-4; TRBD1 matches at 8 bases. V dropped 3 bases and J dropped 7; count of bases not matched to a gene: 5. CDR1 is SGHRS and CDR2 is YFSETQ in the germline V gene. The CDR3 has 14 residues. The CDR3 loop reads CASSWGQEGEKLFF. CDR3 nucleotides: TGCGCCAGCAGCTGGGGACAGGAGGGTGAAAAACTGTTTTTT.

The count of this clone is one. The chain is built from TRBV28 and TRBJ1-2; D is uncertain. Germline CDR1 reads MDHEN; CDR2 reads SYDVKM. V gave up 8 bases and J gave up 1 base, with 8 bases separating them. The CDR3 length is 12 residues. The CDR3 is CASWSVNYGYTF. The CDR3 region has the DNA TGTGCCAGCTGGTCAGTTAACTATGGCTACACCTTC.

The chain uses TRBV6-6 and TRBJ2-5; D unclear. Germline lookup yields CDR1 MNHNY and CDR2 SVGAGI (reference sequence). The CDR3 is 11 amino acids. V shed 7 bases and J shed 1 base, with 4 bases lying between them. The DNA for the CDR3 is TGTGCCAGCAAATTCCAAGAGACCCAGTACTTC. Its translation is CASKFQETQYF.

The CDR3 DNA reads TGTGCCAGCGACAGGGGGTGGAACACTGAAGCTTTCTTT. Residues: CASDRGWNTEAFF. V and J are TRBV6-1 and TRBJ1-1; 9 nucleotides align to TRBD1. Germline-derived CDR1 and CDR2 are MNHNS and SASEGT. CDR3 length: 13 amino acids. V gave up 8 bases and J gave up 1 base; unmatched junction bases: 2.

The CDR3 region is CASSHSGVAEAFF. CDR3 in DNA: TGCGCCAGCAGTCACTCGGGGGTTGCTGAAGCTTTCTTT. J is TRBJ1-1 and V is TRBV4-3, with a weak D call TRBD1 (5 bases). In germline, CDR1 is LGHNA, CDR2 YSLEER. Trimming removed 6 bases from V and 6 bases from J, with 14 bases in between. The CDR3 loop spans 13 amino acids.

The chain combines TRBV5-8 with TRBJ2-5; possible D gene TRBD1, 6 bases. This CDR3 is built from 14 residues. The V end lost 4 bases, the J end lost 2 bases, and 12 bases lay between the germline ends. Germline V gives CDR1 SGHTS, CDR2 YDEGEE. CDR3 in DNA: TGTGCCAGCAGCCCTGGGACACGACAAGAGACCCAGTACTTC. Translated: CASSPGTRQETQYF.

CDR3 DNA: TGCGCCAGCAGCCAACAAACAGGCTCTGGAAACACCATATATTTT. It yields the protein CASSQQTGSGNTIYF. The chain has TRBV4-3 and TRBJ1-3; perhaps TRBD1 as D (5 bases). This CDR3 spans 15 amino acids. The germline V gene has CDR1 LGHNA and CDR2 YSLEER. V was clipped by 2 bases and J by 0 bases, with 8 bases between them.

CDR3 DNA sequence: TGTGCCAGCAGTGGGGGTCCACCTACTAATGAGCAGTTCTTC. Encoded protein: CASSGGPPTNEQFF. This sequence joins TRBV2 and TRBJ2-1, with D uncertain. V shed 4 bases and J shed 7 bases, with 14 bases lying between them. CDR1 is SNHLY, CDR2 FYNNEI, per germline. This CDR3 region has 14 residues.

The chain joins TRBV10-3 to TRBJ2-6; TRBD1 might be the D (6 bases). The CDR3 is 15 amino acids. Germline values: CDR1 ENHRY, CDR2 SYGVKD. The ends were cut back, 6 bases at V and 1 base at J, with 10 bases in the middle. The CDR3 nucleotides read TGTGCCATCAGGGAACAGGGTTCTGGGGCCAACGTCCTGACTTTC. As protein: CAIREQGSGANVLTF.

In DNA form, the CDR3 reads TGTGCCAGCAGCGTAGATGTGGGGATCACCGGGGAGCTGTTTTTT. It encodes CASSVDVGITGELFF. The chain uses TRBV9 and TRBJ2-2, with D hard to call. Germline V gives CDR1 SGDLS, CDR2 YYNGEE. The V end lost 0 bases, the J end lost 4 bases, and 10 bases lay between the germline ends. The CDR3 runs to 15 residues.

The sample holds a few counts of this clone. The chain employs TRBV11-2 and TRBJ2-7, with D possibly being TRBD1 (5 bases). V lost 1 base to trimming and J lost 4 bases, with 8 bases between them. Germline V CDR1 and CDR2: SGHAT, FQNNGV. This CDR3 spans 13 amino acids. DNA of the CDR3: TGTGCCAGCAGCTTAGCTGGGGCATACGAGCAGTACTTC. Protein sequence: CASSLAGAYEQYF.

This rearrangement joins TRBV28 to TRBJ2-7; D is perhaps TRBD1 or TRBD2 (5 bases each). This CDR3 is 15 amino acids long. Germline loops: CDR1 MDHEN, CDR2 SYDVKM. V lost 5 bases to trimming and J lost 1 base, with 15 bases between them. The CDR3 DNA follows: TGTGCCAGCAGTCCTTCCGGGACGCTTTCCTACGAGCAGTACTTC. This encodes CASSPSGTLSYEQYF.

DNA of the CDR3: TGTGCCAGCAGTGCTAAGTCGGGGCATCTCGGCAATCAGCCCCAGCATTTT. Protein sequence: CASSAKSGHLGNQPQHF. The rearrangement joins TRBV27 to TRBJ1-5; D is perhaps TRBD1 (5 bases). The ends were cut back, 5 bases at V and 2 bases at J, with 19 bases in the middle. Germline CDR1 is MNHEY and CDR2 is SMNVEV (reference sequence). The length of the CDR3 is 17 residues.